This TCR beta chain was found in a study of cytotoxic CD8 clonotypes in ibrutinib-treated CLL (dated by TCRdb to about 2021). At the level of the whole study: The cohort had some eleven relapsed/refractory and 15 treatment-naive patients; under 18 were IGHV unmutated. An average of about 260,000 productive templates and tens of thousands of productive rearrangements was obtained per sample. Of the roughly 79 people in the trial, approximately 28 had longitudinal samples available. Response samples were taken after a median of 12 months on treatment, ranging from about 6 to 40 months. Every remission and progressive disease sample was obtained while ibrutinib was still being received by the patients. Partial responses were observed in about 24 patients and complete responses in 2; after a median follow-up of 68 months, remission was maintained in roughly 14 patients and progression was observed in approximately 12. Cryopreserved peripheral blood mononuclear cells were collected before treatment, at response, and at either disease progression or sustained remission.

The study at large found these results: Baseline clonality was found to be higher than that of age-matched healthy donors and was strongly correlated with circulating CD8+ T-cell counts. Clonality increased at ibrutinib response, stayed stable in sustained remission, and fell back toward baseline at progression. Public clonotypes were rare and either contracted or stayed stable during treatment, and the rise in clonality at ibrutinib response reflected the expansion of private clonotypes. Sampling times were not matched between patients in sustained remission and patients whose disease was progressing, and lymph node repertoires were not examined.

The sample's time point, from its label and the paper: progressive disease on ibrutinib. For TCR beta library preparation, roughly 2 micrograms of genomic DNA were extracted from the cryopreserved PBMCs. Longitudinal blood samples from CLL patients receiving ibrutinib monotherapy were subjected to high-throughput TCR beta sequencing. The patients were enrolled in a single-center, open-label phase 2 trial of ibrutinib monotherapy. On a MiSeq, deep resolution sequencing aimed for a depth between 1 in 1 million and 1 in 200,000 T cells, with each clonotype covered 10x on average. TCR beta libraries were generated with the immunoSEQ hsTCRB Kit. The study's own analysis went as follows. Data were analyzed with ImmunoSEQ Data Assistant and ImmunoSEQ Analyzer, with V, D and J genes assigned per IMGT definitions. Clonality, with values ranging from 0 to 1, was calculated as one minus the normalized Shannon entropy of productive rearrangement frequencies. Only overrepresented clonotypes making up at least 0.05% of each patient's repertoire were included in the public clonotype analysis. Roughly 13 age-matched healthy donor repertoires from immuneACCESS were used as controls for clonality. This immuneACCESS table, as held by TCRdb, lists in-frame sequences with V and J called but not all clones. Of the missing ones, under half trace to an unresolved V gene in checked studies; the others have no known cause. V, J and clone size are those of that table, while D and trimming were read from the DNA. The sample yields about 300,000 clones; roughly four fifths were counted once. The ten most abundant clones make up approximately 5.6% of the sample.

V was cut back by 0 bases and J by 7 bases, leaving a gap of 10 bases between them. Taken from cysteine to phenylalanine, the CDR3 has 13 residues. Only CDR3 DNA is held: 39 bases, read in frame from base 1. Sequences MNHEY (CDR1) and SMNVEV (CDR2) are obtained from the germline V gene (reference sequence). This clone came up a few times. Its antigen remains unidentified. Qualities for individual bases were not recorded, and no much larger clone is one base off. This receptor chain uses TRBV27 and TRBJ2-7; the D gene lacks a confident call. This TCR was sampled from a human donor with chronic lymphocytic leukemia. The specimen comprised PBMCs, sampled at disease progression, from a patient treated with ibrutinib. The DNA sequence is given as TGTGCCAGCAGTTTATCCTCCGACTCGGAGCAGTACTTC. Translated, it gives CASSLSSDSEQYF.